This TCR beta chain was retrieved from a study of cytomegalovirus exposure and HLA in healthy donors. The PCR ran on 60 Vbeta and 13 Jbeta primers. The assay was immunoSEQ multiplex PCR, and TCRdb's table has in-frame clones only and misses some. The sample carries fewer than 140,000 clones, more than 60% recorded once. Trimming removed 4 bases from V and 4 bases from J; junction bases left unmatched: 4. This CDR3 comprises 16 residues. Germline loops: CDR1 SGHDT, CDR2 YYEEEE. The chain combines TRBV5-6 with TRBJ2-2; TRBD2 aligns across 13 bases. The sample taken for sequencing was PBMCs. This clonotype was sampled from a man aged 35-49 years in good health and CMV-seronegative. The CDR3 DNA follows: TGTGCCAGCAGCAAGCGACTAGCGGGGGGCACCGGGGAGCTGTTTTTT. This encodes CASSKRLAGGTGELFF.